What follows is one TCR beta chain and its context. No antigen is known for it. This record belongs to a study of cytomegalovirus exposure and HLA in healthy donors. General observations from the study: According to reports, the classifier identified cytomegalovirus status with high specificity and sensitivity.

When sampled, the donors appeared nominally healthy, though they likely had unrecorded immune exposures. Trimming took 5 bases from V and 8 from J; bases not matched to a gene: 5. CDR3 length: 13 amino acids. CDR1 MDHEN and CDR2 SYDVKM come from the germline V gene. PCR employed 60 Vbeta and 13 Jbeta primers. Here immunoSEQ multiplex PCR was the method, and the copy in TCRdb shows in-frame clones only, minus some. The sample lists 180,000 or so clones, 82% occurring once. Sequencing was performed on PBMCs. The receptor's source is a woman aged 45 to 65 in good health and CMV-seropositive. The chain employs TRBV28 and TRBJ2-1; 8 bases align to TRBD2. The CDR3 spells CASSRTSIYEQFF. The CDR3 region has the DNA TGTGCCAGCAGTCGGACTAGCATCTATGAGCAGTTCTTC.